These 15 T cell receptor beta chains share one sample of origin, sequenced in a study of blood T cell repertoires in COVID-19. Data came from immunoSEQ multiplex PCR; TCRdb stores just in-frame clones and leaves some out. Here the sample spans around 230,000 clones, around four fifths being singletons. The sequenced sample consisted of PBMCs or T cells enriched from blood (not recorded which). The receptors come from a man aged 40-55 years who had recovered from COVID-19.

V is TRBV2 and J is TRBJ2-3; the match to TRBD2 covers 7 bases. The CDR3 covers 14 residues. Per germline, CDR1 SNHLY and CDR2 FYNNEI. J was trimmed by 3 bases and V by 3 bases; bases with no gene match: 3. The CDR3 nucleotides are TGTGCCAGCAGTGAGGGGGGGTGGACAGATACGCAGTATTTT. This translates into CASSEGGWTDTQYF. Supplemented by reference TRBV2 and TRBJ2-3, the full variable domain reads EPEVTQTPSHQVTQMGQEVILRCVPISNHLYFYWYRQILGQKVEFLVSFYNNEISEKSEIFDDQFSVERPDGSNFTLKIRSTKLEDSAMYFCASSEGGWTDTQYFGPGTRLTVL.

The CDR3 here is CASTKGTSGALPQDEQFF. Written as DNA, the CDR3 is TGTGCCAGCACCAAAGGGACTAGCGGGGCTCTCCCCCAAGATGAGCAGTTCTTC. The chain is built from TRBV7-3 and TRBJ2-1, with 13 bases lining up with TRBD2. The CDR3 covers 18 residues. Germline values: CDR1 SGHTA, CDR2 FQGTGA. With V trimmed by 7 bases and J by 8 bases, 17 bases remained unmatched.

This chain connects TRBV15 to TRBJ1-2, with D hard to call. Germline CDR1 and CDR2: LNHNV and YYDKDF (reference sequence). The ends were cut back, 0 bases at V and 4 bases at J, with 9 bases in the middle. CDR3 size: 14 residues. CDR3: CATSRELQRYGYTF. CDR3 nucleotides: TGTGCCACCAGCAGAGAGCTCCAGCGCTATGGCTACACCTTC.

V usage is TRBV7-8 and J usage is TRBJ1-5, with 9 bases lining up with TRBD1. The CDR3 runs to 16 residues. Germline CDR1 and CDR2: SGHVS and FQNEAQ. The V and J ends lost 4 bases and 6 bases, in that order; junction bases with no gene match: 10. In nucleotides, the CDR3 is TGTGCCAGCAGCTCCGAGAGGGGACAGGGCGGTCAGCCCCAGCATTTT. Protein: CASSSERGQGGQPQHF.

The CDR3 DNA reads as TGTGCCAGCAGCTCGGACAGGGACCCAGATACGCAGTATTTT. Residues: CASSSDRDPDTQYF. This chain connects TRBV7-9 to TRBJ2-3, with 8 bases lining up with TRBD1. Trimming at V came to 4 bases and at J to 4 bases, leaving 4 bases not matched to a gene. This CDR3 comprises 14 residues. Germline lookup yields CDR1 SEHNR and CDR2 FQNEAQ (reference sequence).

The chain links TRBV28 to TRBJ1-1; no firm D call. V lost 2 bases and J lost 1, with 11 bases in between. Germline loops: CDR1 MDHEN, CDR2 SYDVKM. The CDR3 spans 15 residues. CDR3 coding DNA: TGTGCCAGCAGTTTACCTCTCGCGGAGAACACTGAAGCTTTCTTT. Its translation is CASSLPLAENTEAFF.

The V gene is TRBV7-3, the J gene TRBJ2-1; TRBD2 matches at 12 bases. V shed 5 bases, J shed 9 bases, and the junction held 5 bases outside the gene matches. The CDR3 length is 14 residues. The germline V gene has CDR1 SGHTA and CDR2 FQGTGA. CDR3 DNA: TGTGCCAGCAGCCCGACTAGCGGGGGAGGTGAGCAGTTCTTC. Translated, it gives CASSPTSGGGEQFF. The full variable domain, rest sourced from reference TRBV7-3 and TRBJ2-1, is GAGVSQTPSNKVTEKGKYVELRCDPISGHTALYWYRQSLGQGPEFLIYFQGTGAADDSGLPNDRFFAVRPEGSVSTLKIQRTERGDSAVYLCASSPTSGGGEQFFGPGTRLTVL.

The rearrangement links TRBV18 to TRBJ1-1, with 12 bases lining up with TRBD1. V shed 0 bases, J shed 0 bases, and the junction held 5 bases outside the gene matches. CDR3 length: 18 residues. CDR1 KGHSH and CDR2 LQKENI come from the germline V gene. The CDR3 nucleotides read TGTGCCAGCTCACCACCGTCGGGACAGGGGGCTTTGAACACTGAAGCTTTCTTT. Amino acid sequence: CASSPPSGQGALNTEAFF.

V gene TRBV29-1 combines with J gene TRBJ2-7; possible D gene TRBD2, 5 bases. Germline V gene lookup returns CDR1 SQVTM and CDR2 ANQGSEA. Between the trimmed V and J ends, which lost 5 bases and 6 bases, there was a span of 17 bases. The CDR3 contains 13 residues. The CDR3, as DNA: TGCAGCGTTTTAGGCGGGCGTCGCTTCGAGCAGTACTTC. This translates into CSVLGGRRFEQYF.

The chain joins TRBV10-3 to TRBJ1-4; no firm D call. Germline CDR1 reads ENHRY; CDR2 reads SYGVKD. The length of the CDR3 is 13 residues. Trimming stripped 7 bases from V and 4 bases from J, with 10 bases between. The CDR3 protein is CAITAQLNEKLFF. The CDR3 bases are TGTGCCATCACGGCACAGCTTAATGAAAAACTGTTTTTT.

This clone was observed a single time. The CDR3 loop is CASSLSRGDGYTF. In DNA form, the CDR3 reads TGCGCCAGCAGCTTGAGCAGGGGCGATGGCTACACCTTC. The chain has TRBV5-1 and TRBJ1-2; perhaps TRBD1 as D (6 bases). The germline CDR1 and CDR2 sequences are SGHRS and YFSETQ. The V and J ends lost 1 base and 6 bases respectively, with 10 bases between them. CDR3 length: 13 residues.

The chain is built from TRBV7-3 and TRBJ1-1; D not resolved. The CDR3 covers 14 residues. Germline-derived CDR1 and CDR2 are SGHTA and FQGTGA. V lost 0 bases to trimming and J lost 4 bases, with 9 bases between them. The CDR3 region is CASSLTRGGTEAFF. The CDR3 DNA reads TGTGCCAGCAGCTTAACCCGTGGAGGCACTGAAGCTTTCTTT. Filled out from reference TRBV7-3 and TRBJ1-1, the complete variable domain reads GAGVSQTPSNKVTEKGKYVELRCDPISGHTALYWYRQSLGQGPEFLIYFQGTGAADDSGLPNDRFFAVRPEGSVSTLKIQRTERGDSAVYLCASSLTRGGTEAFFGQGTRLTVV.

The chain couples TRBV9 to TRBJ1-3; D remains unclear. The ends were cut back, 3 bases at V and 2 bases at J, with 12 bases in the middle. The CDR3 runs 15 residues. Germline CDR1 is SGDLS and CDR2 is YYNGEE. CDR3 sequence (DNA): TGTGCCAGCAGCGCGAAGGCGAGGGCTGGAAACACCATATATTTT. As protein: CASSAKARAGNTIYF.

The chain has TRBV5-6 and TRBJ1-1; no clear D gene. Germline CDR1 and CDR2: SGHDT and YYEEEE. The CDR3 runs 13 residues. The V end lost 4 bases, the J end lost 1 base, and 8 bases lay between the germline ends. The CDR3 loop reads CASSRVQNTEAFF. CDR3 nucleotides: TGTGCCAGCAGCCGAGTGCAGAACACTGAAGCTTTCTTT.

This clone occurred a few times. In nucleotides, the CDR3 is TGTGCCAGCAGCTACCGGGACACTAAGAGCACAGATACGCAGTATTTT. Residues: CASSYRDTKSTDTQYF. The rearrangement links TRBV3-1 (or the pseudogene TRBV3-2) to TRBJ2-3, with D possibly TRBD1 on 6 matching bases. CDR3 length equals 16 residues. V dropped 5 bases and J dropped 0 bases, with 15 bases sitting between them. The germline V gene encodes CDR1 LGHDT and CDR2 YNNKEL (reference sequence).